Listed here is a single T cell receptor (beta chain). Antigen: not known. The germline V gene has CDR1 SGDLS and CDR2 YYNGEE. The germline V and J ends were trimmed by 3 bases and 2 bases, with 16 bases remaining between them. CDR3 length: 16 amino acids. The data were obtained in a study of OX40 agonist ivuxolimab in advanced cancers. This table comes from immunoSEQ multiplex PCR, and its TCRdb copy is limited to in-frame clones, with some not included. The sample carries about 89,000 clones, 85% to 95% recorded once. Points from the study as a whole: The study observed clonal expansion of CD4+ and CD8+ blood T cells by week 6 at 0.1 to 3.0 mg/kg.

This chain uses TRBV9 with TRBJ2-3; D unresolved. Sequencing used CD4+ or CD8+ T cells sorted from blood, obtained in a trial of the OX40 agonist ivuxolimab. The TCR originated in an adult with an advanced solid tumor such as melanoma, head and neck, liver or kidney cancer. In DNA form, the CDR3 reads TGTGCCAGCAGCGCCGAAGGCCCGCCCCACACAGATACGCAGTATTTT. Translating it yields CASSAEGPPHTDTQYF.